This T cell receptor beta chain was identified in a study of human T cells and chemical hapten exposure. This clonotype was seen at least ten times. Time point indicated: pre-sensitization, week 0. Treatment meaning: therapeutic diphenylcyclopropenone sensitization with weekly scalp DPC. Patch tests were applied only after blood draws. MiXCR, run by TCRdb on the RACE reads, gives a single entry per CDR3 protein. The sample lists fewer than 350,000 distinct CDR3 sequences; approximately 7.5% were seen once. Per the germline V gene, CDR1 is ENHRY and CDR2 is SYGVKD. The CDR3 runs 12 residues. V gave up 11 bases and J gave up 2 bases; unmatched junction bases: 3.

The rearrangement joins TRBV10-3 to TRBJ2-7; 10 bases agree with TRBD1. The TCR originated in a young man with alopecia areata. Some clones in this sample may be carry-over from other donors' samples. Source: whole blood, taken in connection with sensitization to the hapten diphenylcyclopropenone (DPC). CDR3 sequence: CAAGQGAYEQYF. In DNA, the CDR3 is TGTGCCGCCGGACAGGGGGCCTACGAGCAGTACTTC.